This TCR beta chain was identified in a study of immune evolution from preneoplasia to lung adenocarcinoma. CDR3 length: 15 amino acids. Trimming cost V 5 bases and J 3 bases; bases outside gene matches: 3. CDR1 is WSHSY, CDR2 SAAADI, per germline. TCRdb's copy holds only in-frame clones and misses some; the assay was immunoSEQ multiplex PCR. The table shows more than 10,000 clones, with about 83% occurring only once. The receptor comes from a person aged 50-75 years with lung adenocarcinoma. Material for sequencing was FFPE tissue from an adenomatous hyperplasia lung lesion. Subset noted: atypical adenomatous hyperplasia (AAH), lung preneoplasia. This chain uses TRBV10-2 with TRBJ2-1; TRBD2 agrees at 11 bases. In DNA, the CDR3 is TGCGCCAGCAGTAATCTAGCGGGAGGCTACAATGAGCAGTTCTTC. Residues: CASSNLAGGYNEQFF.